Given below is one T cell receptor beta chain in context. What it binds is unknown. Only in-frame clones appear in the TCRdb table, and some are missing; sequencing was by immunoSEQ multiplex PCR. The sample has about 35,000 clones; approximately 90% are singletons. Germline CDR1 and CDR2: SGHNT and YYREEE (reference sequence). There are 16 residues in the CDR3. V gave up 0 bases and J gave up 1 base, with 11 bases separating them. The entry originates in a study of T cells in narcolepsy. About the study: Patients with NT1 or NT2 and healthy control donors were enrolled. Study results and limitations: Autoreactive HCRT-specific and TRIB2-specific clonotypes were marked in same-patient CSF-versus-blood CD4+ comparisons. Autoreactive clonotypes reportedly recurred in blood of same and different patients, not controls.

Sequencing used CD45RA- memory CD4+ T cells from PBMCs. The chain couples TRBV5-4 to TRBJ2-1; perhaps D is TRBD1 or TRBD2 (5 bases each). This receptor was taken from a human donor with narcolepsy. This chain's CDR3 is CASSLAGPPSYNEQFF. DNA of the CDR3: TGTGCCAGCAGCTTGGCGGGACCCCCATCCTACAATGAGCAGTTCTTC.